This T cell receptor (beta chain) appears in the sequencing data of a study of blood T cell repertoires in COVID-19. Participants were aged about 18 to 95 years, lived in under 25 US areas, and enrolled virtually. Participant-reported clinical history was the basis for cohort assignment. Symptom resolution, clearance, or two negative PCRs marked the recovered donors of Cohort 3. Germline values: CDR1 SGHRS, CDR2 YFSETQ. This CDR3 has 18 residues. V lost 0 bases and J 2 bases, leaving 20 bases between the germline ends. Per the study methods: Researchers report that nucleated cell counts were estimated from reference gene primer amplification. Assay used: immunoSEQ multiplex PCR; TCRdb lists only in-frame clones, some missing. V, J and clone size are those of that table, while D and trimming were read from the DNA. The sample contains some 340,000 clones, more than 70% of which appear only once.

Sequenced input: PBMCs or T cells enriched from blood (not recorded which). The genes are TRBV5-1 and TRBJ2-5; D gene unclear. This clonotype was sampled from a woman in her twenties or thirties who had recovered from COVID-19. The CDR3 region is CASSLGPTGLLGQETQYF. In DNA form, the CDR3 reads TGCGCCAGCAGCTTGGGCCCTACGGGTCTTCTAGGACAAGAGACCCAGTACTTC.